Given below is one T cell receptor beta chain in context. No antigen is known for it. These data come from a study of cytomegalovirus exposure and HLA in healthy donors. It was with 60 Vbeta and 13 Jbeta primers that the PCR ran. In the authors' methods: Unique TCR beta chains totaled some 80 million in a later count, with roughly 12 million of them shared. The protocol was immunoSEQ multiplex PCR, while the TCRdb copy is restricted to in-frame clones and leaves out a portion. Clone size and the V and J calls come from that table; the DNA yielded D and trimming. This sample carries about 140,000 clones, about four fifths of them seen once, and the ten largest clones take 2% to 2.5%. In germline, CDR1 is MNHNY, CDR2 SVGAGI (reference sequence). This CDR3 comprises 14 residues. With 5 bases removed from V and 10 bases from J, the gap between germline ends came to 21 bases. Study-wide findings and caveats: There were several of the most significant clusters that appeared linked to common viral pathogens in a later analysis. In a later analysis, specific HLA alleles were associated with 16,000 or so TCR beta sequences at a 0.05 false discovery rate.

The TCR was taken from a man in his thirties or forties in good health and CMV-seronegative. The sequencing input was PBMCs. The chain links TRBV6-6 to TRBJ2-7; possibly TRBD1 for D (8 bases). The CDR3 DNA is TGTGCCAGCAGTCCTGAGTGGGGGGGACAGGAACAGTACTTC. This translates into CASSPEWGGQEQYF.